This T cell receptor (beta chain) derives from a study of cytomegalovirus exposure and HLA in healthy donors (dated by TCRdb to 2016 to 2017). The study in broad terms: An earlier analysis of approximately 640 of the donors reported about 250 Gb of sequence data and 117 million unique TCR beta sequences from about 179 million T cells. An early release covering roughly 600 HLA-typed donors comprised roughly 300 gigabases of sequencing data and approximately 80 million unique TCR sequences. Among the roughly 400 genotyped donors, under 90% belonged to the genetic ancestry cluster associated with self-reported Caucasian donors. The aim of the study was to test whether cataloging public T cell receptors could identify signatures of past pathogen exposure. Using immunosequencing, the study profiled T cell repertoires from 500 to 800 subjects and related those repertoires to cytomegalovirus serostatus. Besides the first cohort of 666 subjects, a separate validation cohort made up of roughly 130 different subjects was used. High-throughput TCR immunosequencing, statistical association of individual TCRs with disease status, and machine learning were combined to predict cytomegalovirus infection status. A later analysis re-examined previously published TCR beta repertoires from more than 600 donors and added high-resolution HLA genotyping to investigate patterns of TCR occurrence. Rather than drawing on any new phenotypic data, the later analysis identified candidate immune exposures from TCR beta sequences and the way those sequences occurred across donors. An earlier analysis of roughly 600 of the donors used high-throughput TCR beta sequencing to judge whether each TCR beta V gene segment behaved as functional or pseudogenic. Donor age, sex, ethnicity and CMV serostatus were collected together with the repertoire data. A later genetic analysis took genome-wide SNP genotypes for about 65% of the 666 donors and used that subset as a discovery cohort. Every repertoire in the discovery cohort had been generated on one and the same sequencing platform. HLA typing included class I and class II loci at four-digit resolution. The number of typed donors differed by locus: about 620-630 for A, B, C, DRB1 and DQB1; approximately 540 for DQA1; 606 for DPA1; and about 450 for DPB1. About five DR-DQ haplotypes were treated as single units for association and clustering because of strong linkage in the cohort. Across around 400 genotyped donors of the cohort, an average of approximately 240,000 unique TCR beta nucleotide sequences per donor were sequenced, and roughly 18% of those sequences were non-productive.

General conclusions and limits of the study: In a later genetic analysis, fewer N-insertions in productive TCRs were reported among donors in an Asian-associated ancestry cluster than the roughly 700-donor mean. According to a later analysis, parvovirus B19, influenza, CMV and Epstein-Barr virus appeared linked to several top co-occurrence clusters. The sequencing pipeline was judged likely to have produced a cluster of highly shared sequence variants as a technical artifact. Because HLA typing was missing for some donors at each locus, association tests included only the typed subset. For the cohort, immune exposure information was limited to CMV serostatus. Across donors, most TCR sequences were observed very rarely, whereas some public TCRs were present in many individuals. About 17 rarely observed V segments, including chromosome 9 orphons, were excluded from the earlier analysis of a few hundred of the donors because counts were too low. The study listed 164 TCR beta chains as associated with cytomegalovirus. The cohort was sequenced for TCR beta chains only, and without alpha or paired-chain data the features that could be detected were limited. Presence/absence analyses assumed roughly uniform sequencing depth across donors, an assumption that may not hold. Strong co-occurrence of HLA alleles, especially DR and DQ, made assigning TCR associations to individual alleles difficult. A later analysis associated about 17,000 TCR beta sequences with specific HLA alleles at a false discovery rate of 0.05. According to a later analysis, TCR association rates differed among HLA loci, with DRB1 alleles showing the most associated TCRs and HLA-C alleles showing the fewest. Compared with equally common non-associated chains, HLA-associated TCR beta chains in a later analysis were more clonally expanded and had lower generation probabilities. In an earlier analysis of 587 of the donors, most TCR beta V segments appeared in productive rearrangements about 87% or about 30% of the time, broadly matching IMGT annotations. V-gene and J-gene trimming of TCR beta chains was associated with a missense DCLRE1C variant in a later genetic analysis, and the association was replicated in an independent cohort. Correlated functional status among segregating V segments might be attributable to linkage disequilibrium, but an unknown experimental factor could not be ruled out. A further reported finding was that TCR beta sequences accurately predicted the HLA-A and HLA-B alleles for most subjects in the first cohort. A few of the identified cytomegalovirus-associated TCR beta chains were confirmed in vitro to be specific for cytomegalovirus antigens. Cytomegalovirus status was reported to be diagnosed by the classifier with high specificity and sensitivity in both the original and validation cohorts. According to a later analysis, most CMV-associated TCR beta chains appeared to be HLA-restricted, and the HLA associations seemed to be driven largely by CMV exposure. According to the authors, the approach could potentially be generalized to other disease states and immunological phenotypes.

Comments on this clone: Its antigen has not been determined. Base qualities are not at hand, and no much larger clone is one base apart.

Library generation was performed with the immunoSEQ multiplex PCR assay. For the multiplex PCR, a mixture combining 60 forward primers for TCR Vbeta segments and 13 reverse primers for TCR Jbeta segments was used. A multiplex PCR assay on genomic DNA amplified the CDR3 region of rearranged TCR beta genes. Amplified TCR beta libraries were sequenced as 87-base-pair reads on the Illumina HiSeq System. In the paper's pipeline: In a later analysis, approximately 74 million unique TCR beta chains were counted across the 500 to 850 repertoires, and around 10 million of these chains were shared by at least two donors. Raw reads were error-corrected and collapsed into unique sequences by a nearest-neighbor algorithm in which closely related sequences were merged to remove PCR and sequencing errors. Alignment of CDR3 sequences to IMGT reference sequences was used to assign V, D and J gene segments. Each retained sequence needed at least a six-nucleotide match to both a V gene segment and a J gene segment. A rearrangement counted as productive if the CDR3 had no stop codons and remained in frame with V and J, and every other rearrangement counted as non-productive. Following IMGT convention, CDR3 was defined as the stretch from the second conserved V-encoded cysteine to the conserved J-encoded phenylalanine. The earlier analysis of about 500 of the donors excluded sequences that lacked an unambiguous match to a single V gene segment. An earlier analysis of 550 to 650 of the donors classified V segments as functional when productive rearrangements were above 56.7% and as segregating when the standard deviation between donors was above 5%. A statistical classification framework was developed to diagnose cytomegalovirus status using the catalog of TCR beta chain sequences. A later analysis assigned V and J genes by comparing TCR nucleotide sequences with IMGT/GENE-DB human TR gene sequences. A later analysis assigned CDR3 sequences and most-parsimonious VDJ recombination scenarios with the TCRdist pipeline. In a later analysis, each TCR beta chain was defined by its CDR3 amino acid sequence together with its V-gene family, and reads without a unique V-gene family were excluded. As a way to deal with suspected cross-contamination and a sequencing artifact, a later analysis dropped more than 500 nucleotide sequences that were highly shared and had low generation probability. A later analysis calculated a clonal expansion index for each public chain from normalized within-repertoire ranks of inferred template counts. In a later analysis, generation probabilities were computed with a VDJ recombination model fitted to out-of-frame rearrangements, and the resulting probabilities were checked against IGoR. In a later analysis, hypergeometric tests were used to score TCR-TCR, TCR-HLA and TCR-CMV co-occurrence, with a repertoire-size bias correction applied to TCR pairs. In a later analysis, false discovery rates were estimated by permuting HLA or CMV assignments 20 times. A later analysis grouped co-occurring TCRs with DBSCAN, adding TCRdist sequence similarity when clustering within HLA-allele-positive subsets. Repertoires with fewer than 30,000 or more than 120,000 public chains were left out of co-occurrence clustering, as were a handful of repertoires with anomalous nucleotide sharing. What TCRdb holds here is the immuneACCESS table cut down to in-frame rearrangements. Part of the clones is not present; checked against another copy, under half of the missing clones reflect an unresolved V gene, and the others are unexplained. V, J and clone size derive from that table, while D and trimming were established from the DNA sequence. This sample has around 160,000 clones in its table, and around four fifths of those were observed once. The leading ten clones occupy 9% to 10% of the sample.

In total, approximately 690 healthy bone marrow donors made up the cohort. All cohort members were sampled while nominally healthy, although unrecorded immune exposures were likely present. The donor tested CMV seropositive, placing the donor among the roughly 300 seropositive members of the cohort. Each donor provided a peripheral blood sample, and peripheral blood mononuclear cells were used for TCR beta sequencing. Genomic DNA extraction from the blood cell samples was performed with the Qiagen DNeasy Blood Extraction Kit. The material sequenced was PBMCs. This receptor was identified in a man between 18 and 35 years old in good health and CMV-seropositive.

The DNA sequence is TGTGCCAGCAGCTTGCCTAGCGGCTACAATGAGCAGTTCTTC. Its protein product is CASSLPSGYNEQFF. This receptor chain uses TRBV5-4 and TRBJ2-1; 7 bases in the middle match TRBD2. Reading the germline V gene (reference sequence) gives CDR1 SGHNT and CDR2 YYREEE. The CDR3 runs 14 residues from the cysteine to the phenylalanine. Left in the record is the CDR3 DNA by itself, 42 bases read in frame from the first base. V trim: 1 base; J trim: 3 bases; unmatched bases: 1.